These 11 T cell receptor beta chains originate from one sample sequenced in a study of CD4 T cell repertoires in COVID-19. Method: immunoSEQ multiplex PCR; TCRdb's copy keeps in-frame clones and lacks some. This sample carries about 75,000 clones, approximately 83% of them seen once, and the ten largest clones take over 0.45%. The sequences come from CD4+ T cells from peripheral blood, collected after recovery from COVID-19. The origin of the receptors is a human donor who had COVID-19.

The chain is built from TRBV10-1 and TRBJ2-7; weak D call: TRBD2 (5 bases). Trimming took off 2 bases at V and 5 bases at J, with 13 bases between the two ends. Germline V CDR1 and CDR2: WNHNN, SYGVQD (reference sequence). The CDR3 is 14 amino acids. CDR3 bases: TGCGCCAGCAGTGAGAGCAGCGGCGACCACGAGCAGTACTTC. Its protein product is CASSESSGDHEQYF.

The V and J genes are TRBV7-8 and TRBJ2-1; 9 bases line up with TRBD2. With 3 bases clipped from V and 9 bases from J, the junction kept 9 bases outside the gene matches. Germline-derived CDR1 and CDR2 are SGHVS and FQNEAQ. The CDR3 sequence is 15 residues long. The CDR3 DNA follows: TGTGCCAGCAGCTTGGGGACTAGCACGGTCGGTGAGCAGTTCTTC. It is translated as CASSLGTSTVGEQFF. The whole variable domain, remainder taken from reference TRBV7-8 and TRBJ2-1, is GAGVSQSPRYKVAKRGQDVALRCDPISGHVSLFWYQQALGQGPEFLTYFQNEAQLDKSGLPSDRFFAERPEGSVSTLKIQRTQQEDSAVYLCASSLGTSTVGEQFFGPGTRLTVL.

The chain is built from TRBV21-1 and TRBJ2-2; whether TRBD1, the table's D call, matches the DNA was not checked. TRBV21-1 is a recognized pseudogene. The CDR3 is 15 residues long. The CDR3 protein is CASFPLHEGAGELFF. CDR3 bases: TGTGCCAGCTTCCCTCTACACGAAGGGGCCGGGGAGCTGTTTTTT.

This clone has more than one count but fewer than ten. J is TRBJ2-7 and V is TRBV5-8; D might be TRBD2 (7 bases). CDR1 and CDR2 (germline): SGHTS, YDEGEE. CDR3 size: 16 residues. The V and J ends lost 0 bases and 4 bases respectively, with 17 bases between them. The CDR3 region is CASSLGRGAFSYEQYF. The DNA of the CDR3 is TGTGCCAGCAGCTTGGGTCGGGGGGCCTTTTCTTACGAGCAGTACTTC.

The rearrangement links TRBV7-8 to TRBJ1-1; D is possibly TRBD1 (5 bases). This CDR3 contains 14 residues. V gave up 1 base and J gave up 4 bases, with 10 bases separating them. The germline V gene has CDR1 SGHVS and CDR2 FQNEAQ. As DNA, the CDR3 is TGTGCCAGCAGCTTAGAGGGAGGGGTCACTGAAGCTTTCTTT. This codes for CASSLEGGVTEAFF.

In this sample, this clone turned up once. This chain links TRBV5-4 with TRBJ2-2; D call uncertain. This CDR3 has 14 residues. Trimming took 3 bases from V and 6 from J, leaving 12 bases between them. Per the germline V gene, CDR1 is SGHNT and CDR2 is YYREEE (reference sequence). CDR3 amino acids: CASSSELGAGELFF. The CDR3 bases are TGTGCCAGCAGCTCAGAGTTGGGCGCCGGGGAGCTGTTTTTT.

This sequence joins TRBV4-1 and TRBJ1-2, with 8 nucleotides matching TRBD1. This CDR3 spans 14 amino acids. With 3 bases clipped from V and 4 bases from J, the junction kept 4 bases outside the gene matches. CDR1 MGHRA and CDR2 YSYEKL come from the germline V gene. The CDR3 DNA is TGCGCCAGCAGCCAGGGACAGGAAGGCTATGGCTACACCTTC. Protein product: CASSQGQEGYGYTF.

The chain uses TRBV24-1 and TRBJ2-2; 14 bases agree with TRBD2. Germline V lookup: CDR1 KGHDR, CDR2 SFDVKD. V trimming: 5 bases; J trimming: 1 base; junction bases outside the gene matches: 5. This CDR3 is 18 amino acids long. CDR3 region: CATSGSGLAGENTGELFF. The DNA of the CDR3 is TGTGCCACCAGTGGGTCGGGACTAGCGGGAGAGAACACCGGGGAGCTGTTTTTT.

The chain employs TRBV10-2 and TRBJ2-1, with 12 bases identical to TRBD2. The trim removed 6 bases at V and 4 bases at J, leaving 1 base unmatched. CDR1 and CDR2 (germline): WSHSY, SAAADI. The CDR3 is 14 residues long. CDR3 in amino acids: CASSGTSGYNEQFF. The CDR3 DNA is TGCGCCAGCAGCGGGACTAGCGGGTACAATGAGCAGTTCTTC.

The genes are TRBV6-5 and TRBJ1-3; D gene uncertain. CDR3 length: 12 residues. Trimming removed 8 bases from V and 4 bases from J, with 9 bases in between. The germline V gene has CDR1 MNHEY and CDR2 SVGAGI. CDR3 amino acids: CASELKGNTIYF. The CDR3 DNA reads TGTGCCAGCGAATTAAAAGGAAACACCATATATTTT.

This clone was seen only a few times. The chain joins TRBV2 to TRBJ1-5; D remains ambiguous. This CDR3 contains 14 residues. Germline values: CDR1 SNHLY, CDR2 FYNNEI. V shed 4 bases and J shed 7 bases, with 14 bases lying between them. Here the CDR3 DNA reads TGTGCCAGCAGTGGGACCGGCTCGGGGCAGCCCCAGCATTTT. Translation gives CASSGTGSGQPQHF. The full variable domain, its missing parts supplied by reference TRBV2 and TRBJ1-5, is EPEVTQTPSHQVTQMGQEVILRCVPISNHLYFYWYRQILGQKVEFLVSFYNNEISEKSEIFDDQFSVERPDGSNFTLKIRSTKLEDSAMYFCASSGTGSGQPQHFGDGTRLSIL.